The 3 T cell receptor beta chains below were found in one sample sequenced in a study of high-grade serous ovarian cancer treatment subgroups. Repertoires were generated with immunoSEQ multiplex PCR, while TCRdb's copy carries only in-frame clones and drops some. Among around 30,000 clones listed, roughly 80% were seen once. Tumor samples were obtained before definitive surgery or chemotherapy. Sequenced material: tumor tissue. Every receptor here comes from a human donor with high-grade serous ovarian cancer.

The J gene is TRBJ2-3, the V gene TRBV7-3; 15 bases map to TRBD2. V lost 5 bases to trimming and J lost 4 bases; unmatched junction nucleotides: 4. CDR3 length equals 16 residues. Germline V gene data show CDR1 as SGHTA and CDR2 as FQGTGA. Here the CDR3 reads CASSPGLAGGSDTQYF. CDR3 nucleotide sequence: TGTGCCAGCAGCCCGGGACTAGCGGGAGGTTCAGATACGCAGTATTTT.

The rearrangement uses TRBV28 and TRBJ2-6, with D possibly TRBD1 on 6 matching bases. The ends were cut back, 6 bases at V and 12 bases at J, with 18 bases in the middle. This CDR3 is 14 amino acids long. Looked up from germline, CDR1 is MDHEN and CDR2 is SYDVKM. The DNA for the CDR3 is TGTGCCAGCAGCCCGCAACAGGGAGTACTCGTCCTGACTTTC. It encodes CASSPQQGVLVLTF. Full variable domain (missing parts from reference TRBV28 and TRBJ2-6): DVKVTQSSRYLVKRTGEKVFLECVQDMDHENMFWYRQDPGLGLRLIYFSYDVKMKEKGDIPEGYSVSREKKERFSLILESASTNQTSMYLCASSPQQGVLVLTFGAGSRLTVL.

This clone was observed a handful of times. The chain couples TRBV11-3 to TRBJ1-4, with D possibly being TRBD1 (5 bases). CDR1 is SGHNT and CDR2 is YENEEA in the germline V gene. There are 19 residues in the CDR3. V lost 5 bases to trimming and J lost 2 bases, with 24 bases between them. The CDR3 loop reads CASSPRGRGMAATNEKLFF. As DNA, the CDR3 is TGTGCCAGCAGCCCACGGGGGAGAGGGATGGCCGCCACTAATGAAAAACTGTTTTTT.